The present entry profiles one T cell receptor beta chain with its context. Clones were read by immunoSEQ multiplex PCR, and TCRdb kept only the in-frame ones, dropping some. The table has over 150,000 clones, roughly 84% seen once; the top ten hold around an eighth. With 0 bases clipped from V and 3 bases from J, the junction kept 6 bases outside the gene matches. The CDR3 runs 15 residues. Germline V gene data show CDR1 as SGDLS and CDR2 as YYNGEE. The data stem from a study of blood T cell repertoires in COVID-19. The V call is TRBV9, the J call TRBJ2-7; TRBD1 agrees at 7 bases. This TCR derives from a woman aged 55-70 years with COVID-19, enrolled during active disease. The sample comprised peripheral blood. CDR3: CASSVATGRVYEQYF. The CDR3, as DNA: TGTGCCAGCAGCGTAGCGACAGGGCGGGTCTACGAGCAGTACTTC. Using reference TRBV9 and TRBJ2-7 for the parts outside the CDR3, the full variable domain is DSGVTQTPKHLITATGQRVTLRCSPRSGDLSVYWYQQSLDQGLQFLIQYYNGEERAKGNILERFSAQQFPDLHSELNLSSLELGDSALYFCASSVATGRVYEQYFGPGTRLTVT.